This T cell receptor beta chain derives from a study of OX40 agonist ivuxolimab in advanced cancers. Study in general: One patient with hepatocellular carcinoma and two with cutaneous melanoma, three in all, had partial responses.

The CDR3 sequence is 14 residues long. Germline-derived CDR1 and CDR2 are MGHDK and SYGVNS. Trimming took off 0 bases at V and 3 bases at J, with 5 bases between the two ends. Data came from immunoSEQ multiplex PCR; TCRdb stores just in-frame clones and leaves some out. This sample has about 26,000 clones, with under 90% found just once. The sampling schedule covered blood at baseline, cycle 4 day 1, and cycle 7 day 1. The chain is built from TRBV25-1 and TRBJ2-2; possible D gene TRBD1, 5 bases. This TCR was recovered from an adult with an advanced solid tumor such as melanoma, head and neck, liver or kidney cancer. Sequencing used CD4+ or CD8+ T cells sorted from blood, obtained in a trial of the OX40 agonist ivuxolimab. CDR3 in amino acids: CASSEYRDTGELFF. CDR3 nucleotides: TGTGCCAGCAGTGAATACAGGGACACCGGGGAGCTGTTTTTT.